The subject of this entry is one T cell receptor beta chain. As handled by the study authors: Cell counts per sample came from amplifying reference gene primers. Libraries were prepared by immunoSEQ multiplex PCR; TCRdb keeps only in-frame clonotypes and omits some of them. For V, J and clone size, that table is used; D and trimming come from the DNA. The table has tens of thousands of clones, roughly 84% seen once; the top ten hold 25%. This specimen comes from a study of blood T cell repertoires in COVID-19. The TCR was taken from a man aged 55 to 70 with acute or convalescent COVID-19. Sequencing was performed on peripheral blood.

DNA of the CDR3: TGTGCCAGCCAGCTTAGGTTGCAGGGGGGAAATTCACCCCTCCACTTT. Residues: CASQLRLQGGNSPLHF. The chain uses TRBV7-2 and TRBJ1-6, with 7 nucleotides matching TRBD1. CDR1 and CDR2 from the germline V gene are SGHTA and FQGNSA. V lost 8 bases to trimming and J lost 7 bases; unmatched junction nucleotides: 14. The CDR3 is 16 amino acids. Using reference TRBV7-2 and TRBJ1-6 for the parts outside the CDR3, the full variable domain is GAGVSQSPSNKVTEKGKDVELRCDPISGHTALYWYRQSLGQGLEFLIYFQGNSAPDKSGLPSDRFSAERTGGSVSTLTIQRTQQEDSAVYLCASQLRLQGGNSPLHFGNGTRLTVT.